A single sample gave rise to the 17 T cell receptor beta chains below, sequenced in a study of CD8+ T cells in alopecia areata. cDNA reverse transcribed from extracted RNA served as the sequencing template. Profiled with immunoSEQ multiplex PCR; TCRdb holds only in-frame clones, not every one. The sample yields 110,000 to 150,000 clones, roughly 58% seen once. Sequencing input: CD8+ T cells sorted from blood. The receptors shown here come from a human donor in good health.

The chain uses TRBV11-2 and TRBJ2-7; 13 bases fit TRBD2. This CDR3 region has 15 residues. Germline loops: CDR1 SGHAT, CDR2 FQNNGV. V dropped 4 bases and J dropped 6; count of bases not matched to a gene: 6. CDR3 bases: TGTGCCAGCAGCTCCGAGGGACTAGCGGGAACCGAGCAGTACTTC. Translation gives CASSSEGLAGTEQYF. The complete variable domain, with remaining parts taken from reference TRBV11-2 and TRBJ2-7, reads EAGVAQSPRYKIIEKRQSVAFWCNPISGHATLYWYQQILGQGPKLLIQFQNNGVVDDSQLPKDRFSAERLKGVDSTLKIQPAKLEDSAVYLCASSSEGLAGTEQYFGPGTRLTVT.

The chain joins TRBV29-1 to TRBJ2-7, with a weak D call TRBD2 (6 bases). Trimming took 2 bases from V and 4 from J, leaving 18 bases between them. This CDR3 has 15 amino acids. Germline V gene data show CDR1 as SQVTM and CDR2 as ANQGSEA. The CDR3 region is CSVEHLVGGAYEQYF. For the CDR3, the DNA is TGCAGCGTTGAACACCTCGTCGGGGGAGCGTACGAGCAGTACTTC.

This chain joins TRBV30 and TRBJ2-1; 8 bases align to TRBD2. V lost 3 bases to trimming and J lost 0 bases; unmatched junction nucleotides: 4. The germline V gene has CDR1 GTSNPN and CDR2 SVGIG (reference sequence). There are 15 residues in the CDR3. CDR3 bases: TGTGCCTGGAGCTCGCGGGAGGACTCCTACAATGAGCAGTTCTTC. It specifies CAWSSREDSYNEQFF.

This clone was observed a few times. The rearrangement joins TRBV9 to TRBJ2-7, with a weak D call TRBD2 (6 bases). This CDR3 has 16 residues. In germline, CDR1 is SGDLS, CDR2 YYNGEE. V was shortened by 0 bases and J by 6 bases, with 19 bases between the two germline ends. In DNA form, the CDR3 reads TGTGCCAGCAGCGTAGCTCCAGATGATAGCGGTATCGAGCAGTACTTC. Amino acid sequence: CASSVAPDDSGIEQYF. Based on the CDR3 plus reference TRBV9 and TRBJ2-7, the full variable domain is DSGVTQTPKHLITATGQRVTLRCSPRSGDLSVYWYQQSLDQGLQFLIQYYNGEERAKGNILERFSAQQFPDLHSELNLSSLELGDSALYFCASSVAPDDSGIEQYFGPGTRLTVT.

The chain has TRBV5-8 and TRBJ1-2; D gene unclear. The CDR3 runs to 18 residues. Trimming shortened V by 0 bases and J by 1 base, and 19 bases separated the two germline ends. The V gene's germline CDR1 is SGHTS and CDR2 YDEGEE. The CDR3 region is CASSLGGFEETVNYGYTF. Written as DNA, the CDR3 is TGTGCCAGCAGCTTGGGGGGTTTTGAGGAGACGGTTAACTATGGCTACACCTTC.

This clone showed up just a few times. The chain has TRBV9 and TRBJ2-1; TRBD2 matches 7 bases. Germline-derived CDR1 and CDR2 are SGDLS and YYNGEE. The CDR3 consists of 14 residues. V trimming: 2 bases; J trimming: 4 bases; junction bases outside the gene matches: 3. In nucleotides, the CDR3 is TGTGCCAGCAGCGTGAGCGGGATATACAATGAGCAGTTCTTC. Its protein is CASSVSGIYNEQFF.

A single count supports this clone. CDR3 region: CASSAAGNTDTQYF. The DNA for the CDR3 is TGTGCCAGCAGCGCAGCGGGCAACACAGATACGCAGTATTTT. The J gene is TRBJ2-3, the V gene TRBV9, with D possibly being TRBD2 (6 bases). Trimming took 3 bases from V and 2 from J, leaving 10 bases between them. CDR3 size: 14 residues. Germline V gene sequence: CDR1 SGDLS, CDR2 YYNGEE. The full variable domain, in which reference TRBV9 and TRBJ2-3 provide the parts outside the CDR3, is DSGVTQTPKHLITATGQRVTLRCSPRSGDLSVYWYQQSLDQGLQFLIQYYNGEERAKGNILERFSAQQFPDLHSELNLSSLELGDSALYFCASSAAGNTDTQYFGPGTRLTVL.

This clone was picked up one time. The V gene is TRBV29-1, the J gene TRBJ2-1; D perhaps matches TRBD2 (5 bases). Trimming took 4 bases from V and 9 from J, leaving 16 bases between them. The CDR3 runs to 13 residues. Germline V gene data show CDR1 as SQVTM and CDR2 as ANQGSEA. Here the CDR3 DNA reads TGCAGCGTTGTGGGTTTAGGGAGCGGTGAGCAGTTCTTC. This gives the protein CSVVGLGSGEQFF.

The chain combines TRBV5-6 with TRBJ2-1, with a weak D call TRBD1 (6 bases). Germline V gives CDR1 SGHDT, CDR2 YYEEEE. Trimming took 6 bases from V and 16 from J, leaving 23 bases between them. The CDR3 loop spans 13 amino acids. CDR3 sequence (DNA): TGTGCCAGCATCCCGACAGGATACAATGAGCGTTTCTTC. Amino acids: CASIPTGYNERFF.

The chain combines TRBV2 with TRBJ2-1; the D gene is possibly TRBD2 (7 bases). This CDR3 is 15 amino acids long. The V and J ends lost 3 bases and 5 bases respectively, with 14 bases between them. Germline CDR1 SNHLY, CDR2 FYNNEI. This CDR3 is CASSDPGGLDNEQFF. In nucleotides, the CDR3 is TGTGCCAGCAGTGACCCGGGGGGCTTGGACAATGAGCAGTTCTTC.

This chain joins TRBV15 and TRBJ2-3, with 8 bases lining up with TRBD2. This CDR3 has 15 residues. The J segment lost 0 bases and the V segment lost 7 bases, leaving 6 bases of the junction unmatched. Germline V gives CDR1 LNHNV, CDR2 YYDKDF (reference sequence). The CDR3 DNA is TGTGCCACCACAGCGGGAGAGGCCAGCACAGATACGCAGTATTTT. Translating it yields CATTAGEASTDTQYF.

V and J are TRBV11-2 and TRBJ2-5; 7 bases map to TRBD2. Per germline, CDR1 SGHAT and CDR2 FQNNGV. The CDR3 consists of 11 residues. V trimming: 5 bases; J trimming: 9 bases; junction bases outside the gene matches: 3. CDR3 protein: CASSLSGAQYF. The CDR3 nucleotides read TGTGCCAGCAGCCTAAGCGGGGCCCAGTACTTC.

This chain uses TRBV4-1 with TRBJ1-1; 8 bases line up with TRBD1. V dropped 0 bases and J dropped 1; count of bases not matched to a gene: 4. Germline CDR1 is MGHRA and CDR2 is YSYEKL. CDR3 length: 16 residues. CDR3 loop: CASSQDPQGGNTEAFF. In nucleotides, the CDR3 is TGCGCCAGCAGCCAAGACCCACAGGGGGGGAACACTGAAGCTTTCTTT.

The CDR3 protein is CASSYAMGSEQYF. CDR3 DNA sequence: TGTGCCAGCAGTTACGCGATGGGGAGCGAGCAGTACTTC. This rearrangement joins TRBV6-5 to TRBJ2-7; a possible D gene is TRBD2 (5 bases). Per germline, CDR1 MNHEY and CDR2 SVGAGI. Trimming stripped 2 bases from V and 6 bases from J, with 11 bases between. The CDR3 consists of 13 residues.

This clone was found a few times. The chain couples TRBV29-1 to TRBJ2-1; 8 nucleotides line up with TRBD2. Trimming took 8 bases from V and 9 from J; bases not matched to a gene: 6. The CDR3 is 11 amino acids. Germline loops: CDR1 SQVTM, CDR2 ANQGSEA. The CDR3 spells CSPVGGGEQFF. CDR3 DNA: TGCAGCCCCGTCGGGGGGGGTGAGCAGTTCTTC.

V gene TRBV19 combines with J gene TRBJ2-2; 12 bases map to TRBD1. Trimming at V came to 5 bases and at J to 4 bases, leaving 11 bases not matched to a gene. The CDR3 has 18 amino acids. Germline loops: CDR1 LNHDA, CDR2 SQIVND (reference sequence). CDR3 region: CASSVLPGQGASTGELFF. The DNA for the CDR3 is TGTGCCAGTAGTGTCCTACCGGGACAGGGGGCAAGCACCGGGGAGCTGTTTTTT.

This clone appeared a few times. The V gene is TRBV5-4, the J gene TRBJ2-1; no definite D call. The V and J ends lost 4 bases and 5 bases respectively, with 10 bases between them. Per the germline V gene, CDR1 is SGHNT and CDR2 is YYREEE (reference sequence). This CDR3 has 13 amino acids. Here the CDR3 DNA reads TGTGCCAGCAGCCCGCACCGGAACAATGAGCAGTTCTTC. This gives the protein CASSPHRNNEQFF.